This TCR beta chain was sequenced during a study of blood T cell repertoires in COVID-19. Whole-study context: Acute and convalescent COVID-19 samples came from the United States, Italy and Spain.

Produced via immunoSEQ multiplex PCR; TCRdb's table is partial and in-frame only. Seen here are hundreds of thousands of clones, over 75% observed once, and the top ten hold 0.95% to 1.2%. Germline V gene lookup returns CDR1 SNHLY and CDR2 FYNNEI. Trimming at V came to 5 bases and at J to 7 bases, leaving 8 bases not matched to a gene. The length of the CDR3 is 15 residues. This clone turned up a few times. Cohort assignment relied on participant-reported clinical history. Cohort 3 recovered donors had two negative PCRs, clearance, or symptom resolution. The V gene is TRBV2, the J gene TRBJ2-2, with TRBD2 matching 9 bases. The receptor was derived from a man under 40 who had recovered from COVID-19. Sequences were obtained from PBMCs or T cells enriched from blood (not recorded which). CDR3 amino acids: CASSYSGGGFGELFF. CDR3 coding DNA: TGTGCCAGCAGTTATAGCGGGGGAGGGTTCGGGGAGCTGTTTTTT.